A single sample is the source of the 32 T cell receptor beta chains below, sequenced in a study of tumor-infiltrating lymphocytes in primary liver carcinoma. TCR beta cDNA was made from approximately 500 ng total RNA with a constant-region primer. ARM-PCR was slightly modified, and three nested multiplex PCR rounds with it gave rise to the TCR beta libraries. In the first two PCR rounds, TRBV1-TRBV30 forward primers were paired with a C-beta reverse primer, and each round lasted roughly 10 cycles. TCRdb re-analysed the multiplex PCR reads in MiXCR, keeping a single row per CDR3 protein. This table holds about 320,000 distinct CDR3 sequences, 45% to 70% found once. Alongside blood RNA obtained from unsorted whole blood, germline DNA was also extracted. The sequenced sample consisted of peripheral blood. Every receptor here comes from a woman aged 30 to 39 with primary liver carcinoma and hepatitis B virus infection.

Only one count was recorded for this clonotype. The junction departs from germline at one end; a sequencing error may be responsible. The chain combines TRBV6-1 with TRBJ1-1, with D maybe TRBD1 (5 bases). This CDR3 comprises 13 residues. CDR1 is MNHNS, CDR2 SASEGT, per germline. The CDR3 reads CDSSGTTNTEAFF. In DNA form, the CDR3 reads TGTGACAGCAGTGGGACTACGAACACCGAAGCTTTCTTT.

This clonotype was detected a few times. V and J are TRBV5-5 and TRBJ2-1, with TRBD2 identical over 7 bases. V was clipped by 3 bases and J by 15 bases; unmatched bases: 21. Germline V gives CDR1 SGHKS, CDR2 YYEKEE (reference sequence). CDR3 length: 16 residues. CDR3 region: CASSSQVYAGDERLFF. In DNA form, the CDR3 reads TGTGCCAGCAGCTCCCAGGTGTATGCGGGAGACGAAAGATTGTTCTTC.

V usage is TRBV11-2 and J usage is TRBJ2-3, with a tentative D call TRBD2 (5 bases). V was pared by 8 bases and J by 3 bases, with 18 bases between. This CDR3 has 15 amino acids. Germline assignment: CDR1 SGHAT and CDR2 FQNNGV. The CDR3 reads CASQRRWEKTDTQYF. CDR3 nucleotides: TGTGCCAGCCAGAGACGGTGGGAGAAAACAGATACGCAGTATTTT.

This clonotype was counted once. The CDR3 nucleotides read TGTGCCTGGAATAGACAGGGTCGCGACAATGAGCAGTTCTTC. It encodes CAWNRQGRDNEQFF. The gene calls are TRBV30 and TRBJ2-1; 7 nucleotides line up with TRBD1. Germline values: CDR1 GTSNPN, CDR2 SVGIG (reference sequence). The CDR3 extends over 14 amino acids. Losses at the gene ends were 4 bases for V and 5 bases for J; bases not matched to a gene: 8.

This clonotype has more than one count but fewer than ten. The V call is TRBV12-3 or TRBV12-4, the J call TRBJ2-7; a possible D gene is TRBD2 (5 bases). This CDR3 contains 16 residues. Trimming pared 1 base from V and 4 bases from J, leaving 17 bases between. CDR3 coding DNA: TGTGCCAGCAGTTTAGGTCTAAGTGGGAGAGATTACGAGCAGTACTTC. Its protein product is CASSLGLSGRDYEQYF.

A remark on this clonotype: Since a much larger clone is just one base distant, this may be a read error. V usage is TRBV6-2 or TRBV6-3 and J usage is TRBJ2-1; perhaps TRBD2 as D (5 bases). Germline CDR1 MNHEY, CDR2 SVGEGT. The CDR3 extends over 14 amino acids. Between the trimmed V and J ends, which lost 7 bases and 0 bases, there was a span of 10 bases. CDR3 sequence (DNA): TGTGCCAGCACCCAGAGCGGCTCCTACAATGAGCAGTTCTTC. It is translated as CASTQSGSYNEQFF.

This sequence joins TRBV28 and TRBJ2-1; maybe TRBD2 (5 bases). In germline, CDR1 is MDHEN, CDR2 SYDVKM. This CDR3 is built from 17 residues. Trimming removed 8 bases from V and 5 bases from J, with 25 bases in between. Here the CDR3 reads CASDNGPRLALNNEQFF. In DNA, the CDR3 is TGTGCCAGCGATAATGGGCCTCGGCTAGCCCTGAACAATGAGCAGTTCTTC.

The rearrangement links TRBV18 to TRBJ1-1, with TRBD1 matching over 9 bases. V lost 5 bases, J lost 5 bases, and 9 bases stayed unmatched. Germline V gene data show CDR1 as KGHSH and CDR2 as LQKENI. The CDR3 contains 15 residues. The CDR3 DNA reads as TGTGCCAGCTCAGATGGGACAGGGCTGCGGACTGAAGCTTTCTTT. Protein product: CASSDGTGLRTEAFF. Variable domain in full (rest from reference TRBV18 and TRBJ1-1): NAGVMQNPRHLVRRRGQEARLRCSPMKGHSHVYWYRQLPEEGLKFMVYLQKENIIDESGMPKERFSAEFPKEGPSILRIQQVVRGDSAAYFCASSDGTGLRTEAFFGQGTRLTVV.

This clonotype was recorded only once. A much larger clone sits a single nucleotide away, making a read error possible. The chain has TRBV6-5 and TRBJ2-1; perhaps D is TRBD1 or TRBD2 (5 bases each). The V and J ends lost 1 base and 16 bases respectively, with 20 bases between them. Germline assignment: CDR1 MNHEY and CDR2 SVGAGI. The CDR3 has 14 amino acids. CDR3 in DNA: TGTGCCAGCAGTTACTTCGGGGACCTGGGTGGACATTTCTTC. It translates to CASSYFGDLGGHFF.

The rearrangement links TRBV29-1 to TRBJ2-3, with D perhaps TRBD1 (7 bases). The V gene's germline CDR1 is SQVTM and CDR2 ANQGSEA. V lost 2 bases and J lost 4, with 16 bases in between. There are 15 residues in the CDR3. CDR3 DNA sequence: TGCAGCGTTGAAAGTGCGGGAACAGGGGCAGATACGCAGTATTTT. This encodes CSVESAGTGADTQYF.

The V gene is TRBV4-1, the J gene TRBJ1-4; 7 positions agree with TRBD1. CDR1 is MGHRA and CDR2 is YSYEKL in the germline V gene. CDR3 size: 15 residues. With 5 bases clipped from V and 5 bases from J, the junction kept 8 bases outside the gene matches. CDR3 residues: CASSEGTALNEKLFF. The DNA of the CDR3 is TGCGCCAGCAGCGAAGGGACAGCGCTCAATGAAAAACTGTTTTTT.

This clonotype appeared a few times. A read error may produce the germline difference seen at one junction end. The chain recombines TRBV12-3 or TRBV12-4 with TRBJ2-4; the D is unclear. The CDR3 loop spans 11 amino acids. The CDR3 is CASSAKNTQYF. As DNA, the CDR3 is TGTGCCAGCAGTGCGAAAAACACTCAGTACTTC.

The rearrangement links TRBV29-1 to TRBJ1-2; D is perhaps TRBD1 (5 bases). Germline V gives CDR1 SQVTM, CDR2 ANQGSEA. The CDR3 consists of 13 residues. The V end lost 5 bases, the J end lost 5 bases, and 15 bases lay between the germline ends. Here the CDR3 DNA reads TGCAGCGTTTCGGCAGGGCGGGGATATGGCTACACCTTC. Protein sequence: CSVSAGRGYGYTF.

Of note for this clonotype: The junction does not match germline at one end; this may be a read error. The chain joins TRBV6-6 to TRBJ2-7; a weak D match, TRBD1 (5 bases). This CDR3 has 13 amino acids. Germline V CDR1 and CDR2: MNHNY, SVGAGI (reference sequence). The CDR3 sequence: CVSISDNSYEQYF. For the CDR3, the DNA is TGTGTCAGCATTTCGGACAACTCCTACGAGCAGTACTTC.

This clonotype was counted a single time. J is TRBJ1-2 and V is TRBV12-3 or TRBV12-4; 8 nucleotides agree with TRBD1. This CDR3 comprises 15 residues. J gave up 8 bases and V 6 bases, and 14 bases lay outside the gene matches. This CDR3 is CASSHLRDRTHGYTF. The CDR3 DNA follows: TGTGCCAGCAGCCACCTCCGGGACAGGACTCACGGCTACACCTTC.

On this clonotype: Germline and junction disagree at one end, which may indicate a read error. The chain links TRBV12-3 or TRBV12-4 to TRBJ1-1; perhaps TRBD1 as D (5 bases). This CDR3 is built from 14 residues. The CDR3 is CASSFRRGNTDAFF. The DNA of the CDR3 is TGTGCCAGCAGTTTCCGACGGGGGAATACTGACGCTTTCTTT.

The V and J genes are TRBV6-6 and TRBJ2-7; 10 bases match TRBD2. CDR3 length equals 15 residues. Germline loops: CDR1 MNHNY, CDR2 SVGAGI (reference sequence). The trim removed 4 bases at V and 6 bases at J, leaving 9 bases unmatched. The CDR3 coding sequence is TGTGCCAGCAGTTGGGGCCTAGCGGGAGTGCGCGAGCAGTACTTC. Translating gives CASSWGLAGVREQYF.

The sample holds many counts of this clonotype. V is TRBV6-6 and J is TRBJ1-5; the D is unclear. Germline CDR1 and CDR2: MNHNY and SVGAGI (reference sequence). CDR3 length equals 12 residues. Trimming shortened V by 6 bases and J by 5 bases, and 8 bases separated the two germline ends. For the CDR3, the DNA is TGTGCCAGCAGACACGGGGATCAGCCCCAGCATTTT. Translated: CASRHGDQPQHF.

The J gene is TRBJ2-3, the V gene TRBV7-9; D possibly corresponds to TRBD2 (5 bases). V shed 7 bases and J shed 2 bases, with 16 bases lying between them. This CDR3 is built from 15 residues. The V gene's germline CDR1 is SEHNR and CDR2 FQNEAQ (reference sequence). The CDR3 bases are TGTGCCAGCAACGACCCGGGATCCTACACAGATACGCAGTATTTT. Protein: CASNDPGSYTDTQYF. The entire variable domain, with the rest obtained from reference TRBV7-9 and TRBJ2-3, is as follows: DTGVSQNPRHKITKRGQNVTFRCDPISEHNRLYWYRQTLGQGPEFLTYFQNEAQLEKSRLLSDRFSAERPKGSFSTLEIQRTEQGDSAMYLCASNDPGSYTDTQYFGPGTRLTVL.

Many counts were recorded for this clonotype. The chain has TRBV11-2 and TRBJ2-1; D may be TRBD1 (5 bases). The V end lost 0 bases, the J end lost 0 bases, and 6 bases lay between the germline ends. Germline values: CDR1 SGHAT, CDR2 FQNNGV. The CDR3 consists of 15 residues. As DNA, the CDR3 is TGTGCCAGCAGCTTAGACAGGGTCTCCTACAATGAGCAGTTCTTC. This encodes CASSLDRVSYNEQFF.

Note on this clonotype: A much larger clone sits a single nucleotide away, making a read error possible. The chain links TRBV12-3 or TRBV12-4 to TRBJ2-7, with D possibly matching TRBD2 (6 bases). This CDR3 has 14 residues. CDR3 bases: TGTGTCAGCGGTGATAGCGGAAACTCCTACGAGCAGTACTTC. Protein: CVSGDSGNSYEQYF.

The chain joins TRBV28 to TRBJ2-7, with D tentatively TRBD1 (5 bases). CDR3 length: 13 amino acids. Germline V gene data show CDR1 as MDHEN and CDR2 as SYDVKM. The V end was cut by 8 bases, the J end by 4 bases, with 15 bases between. The DNA of the CDR3 is TGTGCCAGCGGGCAGGGTTCCCCTTACGAGCAGTACTTC. This translates into CASGQGSPYEQYF.

With regard to this clonotype: An end of the junction does not agree with germline; a read error may underlie this. The gene calls are TRBV12-3 or TRBV12-4 and TRBJ2-1; 9 bases map to TRBD2. The CDR3 is 16 residues long. Written as DNA, the CDR3 is TGTGCCAGCGGCCCTCCTGGGACTAGCCCGTACAATGAGAAGTTCTTC. This codes for CASGPPGTSPYNEKFF.

Worth noting for this clonotype: As the CDR3 is not closed by the conserved phenylalanine or tryptophan, this likely results from a read error. The chain combines TRBV5-1 with TRBJ1-1; D unresolved. The CDR3 is made up of 12 amino acids. From germline, CDR1 is SGHRS and CDR2 YFSETQ. Trimming took 5 bases from V and 2 from J, leaving 7 bases between them. The CDR3 DNA is TGCGCCAGCAGAAGGTCCAACACTGAAGCTTTCTAT. Its translation: CASRRSNTEAFY.

On this clonotype: At one boundary the junction diverges from the germline segment, which might be a read error. The chain couples TRBV14 to TRBJ2-7, with TRBD2 identical over 9 bases. The CDR3 covers 14 residues. The germline CDR1 and CDR2 sequences are SGHDN and FVKESK. CDR3 residues: CASTAGTSYYERYF. The CDR3 bases are TGTGCCAGCACCGCCGGGACTAGCTACTACGAGCGGTACTTT. Based on the CDR3 plus reference TRBV14 and TRBJ2-7, the full variable domain is EAGVTQFPSHSVIEKGQTVTLRCDPISGHDNLYWYRRVMGKEIKFLLHFVKESKQDESGMPNNRFLAERTGGTYSTLKVQPAELEDSGVYFCASTAGTSYYERYFGPGTRLTVT.

Points on this clonotype: This may be a read error: a much more frequent sequence differs by one nucleotide. The genes are TRBV6-5 and TRBJ2-7, with D perhaps TRBD2 (5 bases). The germline V gene encodes CDR1 MNHEY and CDR2 SVGAGI. This CDR3 contains 16 residues. Trimming cost V 0 bases and J 3 bases, with 15 bases left between them. Written as DNA, the CDR3 is TGTGCCAGCAGTTACTCGACGGTTAGCGTAGGCTACGAGCAGTACTTC. Its protein product is CASSYSTVSVGYEQYF.

As concerns this clonotype: One junction end does not reproduce the germline sequence, and a read error may be involved. This chain connects TRBV29-1 to TRBJ2-3; D gene uncertain. Germline V lookup: CDR1 SQVTM, CDR2 ANQGSEA. The CDR3 contains 13 residues. The chain's CDR3 is CSVQEWSTDTQYF. The CDR3 coding sequence is TGCAGCGTTCAAGAGTGGAGCACAGATACACAGTATTTT.

In the case of this clonotype: A clone one base away is much larger, so this may be a read error. This chain joins TRBV6-5 and TRBJ1-2; D remains unclear. This CDR3 has 15 residues. Trimming took 6 bases from V and 0 from J, leaving 14 bases between them. Per the germline V gene, CDR1 is MNHEY and CDR2 is SVGAGI. CDR3 nucleotide sequence: TGTGCCAGCAGGGATACTCGCCTGTCTAACTATGGCTACACCTTC. Amino acid sequence: CASRDTRLSNYGYTF.

This clonotype was observed a few times. The chain uses TRBV30 and TRBJ1-3; D ambiguous. Per germline, CDR1 GTSNPN and CDR2 SVGIG (reference sequence). The CDR3 totals 13 residues. Trimming took 1 base from V and 0 from J, leaving 4 bases between them. The CDR3 sequence is CAWSGSSGNTIYF. As DNA, the CDR3 is TGTGCCTGGAGTGGCAGCTCTGGAAACACCATATATTTT.

For this clonotype: Possible read error: a much larger clone is one base away. V gene TRBV29-1 combines with J gene TRBJ2-1; possibly TRBD2 for D (5 bases). CDR1 SQVTM and CDR2 ANQGSEA come from the germline V gene. V lost 8 bases and J 9 bases, leaving 17 bases between the germline ends. There are 12 residues in the CDR3. Here the CDR3 reads CSIPDPGVEQFF. The CDR3, as DNA: TGCAGCATCCCGGACCCCGGGGTTGAGCAGTTCTTC.

There are a few counts of this clonotype. The chain joins TRBV12-3 or TRBV12-4 to TRBJ2-1; TRBD1 agrees at 12 bases. The CDR3 totals 15 residues. V shed 5 bases and J 7 bases; nucleotides not matched to a gene: 6. CDR3 residues: CASSLRDRGPNEQFF. CDR3 nucleotides: TGTGCCAGCAGTCTCCGGGACAGGGGGCCAAATGAGCAGTTCTTC.

Points on this clonotype: The CDR3 does not close with the conserved phenylalanine or tryptophan, likely indicating a read error. The chain carries TRBV12-3 or TRBV12-4 and TRBJ1-1; D is possibly TRBD1 (5 bases). The CDR3 contains 14 residues. This CDR3 is CVSSLQGPDTEAFI. DNA for the CDR3: TGTGTCAGCAGTCTTCAGGGTCCCGACACTGAAGCTTTCATT.